This entry lists 11 T cell receptor beta chains sequenced from one sample in a study of blood T cell repertoires in COVID-19. Here immunoSEQ multiplex PCR was the method, and the copy in TCRdb shows in-frame clones only, minus some. The table shows roughly 40,000 clones, with approximately 85% occurring only once. Sample: peripheral blood. The receptors come from a human donor in a cohort sampled during active COVID-19.

The J gene is TRBJ1-6, the V gene TRBV6-5; D may be TRBD1 (5 bases). Looked up from germline, CDR1 is MNHEY and CDR2 is SVGAGI. This CDR3 region has 14 residues. V gave up 4 bases and J gave up 11 bases, with 15 bases separating them. CDR3 loop: CASSSVPGVAPLHF. CDR3 coding DNA: TGTGCCAGCAGTTCCGTCCCGGGGGTGGCACCCCTCCACTTT.

The chain recombines TRBV11-2 with TRBJ1-1; 11 nucleotides align to TRBD1. CDR3 length: 16 amino acids. Germline V CDR1 and CDR2: SGHAT, FQNNGV. V lost 5 bases to trimming and J lost 3 bases; unmatched junction nucleotides: 8. CDR3 DNA: TGTGCCAGCAGCCAAGGACAGGGGGCGCGGTACACTGAAGCTTTCTTT. Amino acids: CASSQGQGARYTEAFF.

There are a few counts of this clone. This rearrangement joins TRBV5-5 to TRBJ1-1; D is uncertain. Trimming removed 1 base at V and 3 bases at J, with 10 bases between. Germline assignment: CDR1 SGHKS and CDR2 YYEKEE (reference sequence). This CDR3 has 14 residues. The CDR3 loop is CASSLLRWDTEAFF. CDR3 nucleotide sequence: TGTGCCAGCAGCTTGTTGAGGTGGGACACTGAAGCTTTCTTT.

This clone was seen a handful of times. The gene calls are TRBV19 and TRBJ1-6; perhaps TRBD1 as D (5 bases). The germline V gene has CDR1 LNHDA and CDR2 SQIVND (reference sequence). The CDR3 is 12 amino acids. V dropped 3 bases and J dropped 12 bases, with 9 bases sitting between them. CDR3 bases: TGTGCCAGTAGTATCCAGGGCGGACCCCTCCACTTT. Translating gives CASSIQGGPLHF.

The V and J genes are TRBV3-1 (or the pseudogene TRBV3-2) and TRBJ2-5, with TRBD2 identical over 13 bases. The CDR3 covers 16 residues. Losses at the gene ends were 2 bases for V and 5 bases for J; bases not matched to a gene: 5. In germline, CDR1 is LGHDT, CDR2 YNNKEL (reference sequence). CDR3 nucleotides: TGTGCCAGCAGCCAAAGAGGACTAGCGGGAGTTGAGACCCAGTACTTC. This encodes CASSQRGLAGVETQYF.

This chain connects TRBV4-1 to TRBJ2-5; 9 bases map to TRBD2. In germline, CDR1 is MGHRA, CDR2 YSYEKL. V shed 0 bases, J shed 3 bases, and the junction held 8 bases outside the gene matches. This CDR3 comprises 17 residues. The CDR3: CASSQDGRASGKETQYF. In nucleotides, the CDR3 is TGCGCCAGCAGCCAAGACGGAAGGGCTAGCGGGAAAGAGACCCAGTACTTC.

This clone was seen a single time. The CDR3 region is CASSQETGRGYNEQFF. Here the CDR3 DNA reads TGTGCCAGCAGCCAAGAAACCGGAAGAGGCTACAATGAGCAGTTCTTC. V usage is TRBV3-1 (or the pseudogene TRBV3-2) and J usage is TRBJ2-1; D not certain. This CDR3 has 16 residues. V was clipped by 0 bases and J by 3 bases, with 12 bases between them. Per the germline V gene, CDR1 is LGHDT and CDR2 is YNNKEL (reference sequence).

The rearrangement links TRBV19 to TRBJ2-3; tentatively, D is TRBD2 (5 bases). V was shortened by 6 bases and J by 4 bases, with 17 bases between the two germline ends. The CDR3 covers 15 residues. Germline values: CDR1 LNHDA, CDR2 SQIVND (reference sequence). The CDR3 is CASSPQSLAADTQYF. The CDR3 region has the DNA TGTGCCAGTAGCCCCCAGTCTCTAGCAGCAGATACGCAGTATTTT. Full variable domain (remainder filled in from reference TRBV19 and TRBJ2-3): DGGITQSPKYLFRKEGQNVTLSCEQNLNHDAMYWYRQDPGQGLRLIYYSQIVNDFQKGDIAEGYSVSREKKESFPLTVTSAQKNPTAFYLCASSPQSLAADTQYFGPGTRLTVL.

With regard to this clone: A read error may account for a junction end that differs from germline. The chain recombines TRBV27 with TRBJ2-4, with 7 bases fitting TRBD2. The CDR3 has 13 amino acids. CDR1 is MNHEY, CDR2 SMNVEV, per germline (reference sequence). The CDR3 DNA is TGTGCCAGCAGTCCCACCAGGGAGGGACGGTCGCACTTC. It encodes CASSPTREGRSHF.

The chain combines TRBV3-1 (or the pseudogene TRBV3-2) with TRBJ2-7, with TRBD1 matching over 12 bases. The V gene end was trimmed by 5 bases and the J gene end by 6 bases; junction bases not matched to a gene: 8. CDR1 and CDR2 from the germline V gene are LGHDT and YNNKEL (reference sequence). There are 15 residues in the CDR3. CDR3 nucleotides: TGTGCCAGCAGCTTTGGAGGGACAGGGGGCCTCGAGCAGTACTTC. It yields the protein CASSFGGTGGLEQYF.

This clone has a single count. V usage is TRBV11-1 and J usage is TRBJ1-1; D is uncertain. The V gene's germline CDR1 is SGHAT and CDR2 FQDESV (reference sequence). With 6 bases removed from V and 2 bases from J, the gap between germline ends came to 10 bases. The CDR3 is 13 residues long. In nucleotides, the CDR3 is TGTGCCAGCAGTTTGAGGGCCAACACTGAAGCTTTCTTT. This encodes CASSLRANTEAFF.